These T cell receptor beta chains were read from a single sample in a study of technical replicates of blood from a few donors. The protocol was immunoSEQ multiplex PCR, while the TCRdb copy is restricted to in-frame clones and leaves out a portion. The sample has about 79,000 clones, more than 85% seen once. What was sequenced was T cells isolated from PBMCs. The source is a human donor in good health. Some clones in this sample may be carry-over from other donors' samples. The CDR3 runs from the conserved cysteine through the conserved F or W. D genes are given only for firm matches. Only some rows state a clone size, as once, few, many or a class for expanded clones.

TRBV29-1,TRBJ2-4,NA,NA,CSVEQGQNIQYF,TGCAGCGTTGAACAGGGTCAAAACATTCAGTACTTC
TRBV6-7,TRBJ2-1,NA,NA,CASSLGGGGDEQFF,TGTGCCAGCAGTCTAGGAGGGGGGGGAGATGAGCAGTTCTTC
TRBV14,TRBJ2-2,TRBD2,once,CASSPPGTSGRSGELFF,TGTGCCAGCAGCCCGCCCGGGACTAGCGGGAGAAGCGGGGAGCTGTTTTTT
TRBV7-3,TRBJ2-2,NA,NA,CASSLTTAGELFF,TGTGCCAGCAGCTTAACGACAGCCGGGGAGCTGTTTTTT
TRBV2,TRBJ2-7,NA,once,CASRGGDSYEQYF,TGTGCCAGCAGAGGCGGGGACTCCTACGAGCAGTACTTC
TRBV29-1,TRBJ2-3,NA,NA,CSAHKLGSTDTQYF,TGCAGCGCCCATAAACTAGGTTCCACAGATACGCAGTATTTT
TRBV19,TRBJ2-5,TRBD1,NA,CASSPDREETQYF,TGTGCCAGTAGTCCGGACAGGGAAGAGACCCAGTACTTC
TRBV5-1,TRBJ2-3,NA,NA,CASSLGPGTDTQYF,TGCGCCAGCAGCTTGGGGCCGGGGACAGATACGCAGTATTTT
TRBV23-1,TRBJ2-1,TRBD2,NA,CASSQSGAGGPYNEQFF,TGCGCCAGCAGTCAATCGGGGGCGGGAGGACCTTACAATGAGCAGTTCTTC
TRBV30,TRBJ2-7,NA,NA,CAWSGRSGQYF,TGTGCCTGGAGTGGTCGGAGCGGGCAGTACTTC
TRBV5-1,TRBJ2-1,TRBD2,NA,CASSLVSLAGDEQFF,TGCGCCAGCAGCTTGGTATCGCTAGCGGGGGATGAGCAGTTCTTC
TRBV30,TRBJ2-3,NA,NA,CAWRSGLAATDTQYF,TGTGCCTGGAGGTCTGGGTTAGCGGCGACAGATACGCAGTATTTT
TRBV29-1,TRBJ1-2,NA,NA,CSVEGGAQSFGYTF,TGCAGCGTTGAAGGGGGCGCACAATCTTTTGGCTACACCTTC
TRBV5-8,TRBJ2-7,NA,once,CASSLVGEGYEQYF,TGTGCCAGCAGCTTGGTCGGCGAGGGCTACGAGCAGTACTTC
TRBV12-5,TRBJ1-1,NA,once,CASGSVYSQNTEAFF,TGTGCTAGTGGTTCCGTATACAGCCAAAACACTGAAGCTTTCTTT
TRBV2,TRBJ1-4,NA,NA,CASSPTLDRAEKLFF,TGTGCCAGCAGTCCCACCCTTGACCGAGCGGAAAAACTGTTTTTT